The next 20 T cell receptor beta chains were all read from a single sample in a study of blood T cells in healthy people across ages. Together with a sample-barcoded 5' primer, a J-beta primer mix was included in a second PCR lasting about 6 to 11 cycles. TCRdb passed the 5' RACE reads through MiXCR, listing each CDR3 protein once. Found here are 550,000 to 650,000 distinct CDR3 sequences, about 27% of them singletons; the top ten hold approximately 3.3%. The sample was also reused in another study, on T cells of mothers and their children.

Sequenced: blood. The receptors were gathered from a boy aged 2 to 10 in good health.

The chain links TRBV3-1 to TRBJ2-7; D not resolved. CDR3 length: 15 residues. The germline CDR1 and CDR2 sequences are LGHDT and YNNKEL (reference sequence). V lost 1 base and J lost 4, with 14 bases in between. CDR3 DNA: TGTGCCAGCAGCCAAGGCGCGCCATTCCAATACGAGCAGTACTTC. Translating gives CASSQGAPFQYEQYF.

The chain has TRBV29-1 and TRBJ2-1, with unresolved D. The last part of the DNA fits TRBJ2-5 better; the J call may be wrong. The CDR3 covers 12 residues. CDR1 and CDR2 from the germline V gene are SQVTM and ANQGSEA. The CDR3 is CSVAEDQETQYF. The CDR3 DNA sequence: TGCAGCGTTGCTGAGGACCAAGAGACCCAGTACTTC.

This chain connects TRBV7-6 to TRBJ1-2; D is perhaps TRBD1 (5 bases). The length of the CDR3 is 16 residues. CDR1 is SGHVS, CDR2 FNYEAQ, per germline. Between the trimmed V and J ends, which lost 5 bases and 4 bases, there was a span of 20 bases. The CDR3: CASSPSGTGAPYGYTF. CDR3 bases: TGTGCCAGCAGCCCCTCGGGAACAGGTGCGCCCTATGGCTACACCTTC.

This clonotype occurred once. The chain links TRBV5-1 to TRBJ1-4; no reliable D call. With 5 bases removed from V and 4 bases from J, the gap between germline ends came to 6 bases. The CDR3 has 12 amino acids. Germline CDR1 and CDR2: SGHRS and YFSETQ. CDR3 coding DNA: TGCGCCAGCAGGCCTGATAATGAAAAACTGTTTTTT. This gives the protein CASRPDNEKLFF.

This clonotype was counted only a few times. The rearrangement links TRBV7-9 to TRBJ1-2; D is unresolved. CDR1 and CDR2 from the germline V gene are SEHNR and FQNEAQ (reference sequence). There are 13 residues in the CDR3. Trimming took 0 bases from V and 6 from J, leaving 8 bases between them. Here the CDR3 reads CASSLAGVNGYTF. The CDR3 coding sequence is TGTGCCAGCAGCTTAGCTGGGGTGAATGGCTACACCTTC.

The chain recombines TRBV15 with TRBJ2-7, with TRBD2 as a possible D gene (6 bases). V shed 0 bases and J shed 2 bases, with 11 bases lying between them. CDR3 length: 15 amino acids. The germline V gene has CDR1 LNHNV and CDR2 YYDKDF (reference sequence). Written as DNA, the CDR3 is TGTGCCACCAGCAGAGACTTGATAGCGGCCTACGAGCAGTACTTC. Its protein is CATSRDLIAAYEQYF. The entire variable domain, with the rest obtained from reference TRBV15 and TRBJ2-7, is as follows: DAMVIQNPRYQVTQFGKPVTLSCSQTLNHNVMYWYQQKSSQAPKLLFHYYDKDFNNEADTPDNFQSRRPNTSFCFLDIRSPGLGDTAMYLCATSRDLIAAYEQYFGPGTRLTVT.

The chain uses TRBV7-9 and TRBJ1-3, with D unclear. This CDR3 region has 14 residues. Between the trimmed V and J ends, which lost 0 bases and 2 bases, there was a span of 5 bases. Per the germline V gene, CDR1 is SEHNR and CDR2 is FQNEAQ (reference sequence). CDR3 amino acids: CASSLASAGNTIYF. In nucleotides, the CDR3 is TGTGCCAGCAGCTTAGCGTCGGCTGGAAACACCATATATTTT.

The genes are TRBV5-6 and TRBJ2-5, with no clear D. Between the trimmed V and J ends, which lost 3 bases and 3 bases, there was a span of 12 bases. Germline V gene lookup returns CDR1 SGHDT and CDR2 YYEEEE. CDR3 length: 14 amino acids. The CDR3 DNA reads TGTGCCAGCAGCTCAACTACCTTAAAAGAGACCCAGTACTTC. As protein: CASSSTTLKETQYF.

The chain employs TRBV12-3 or TRBV12-4 and TRBJ2-5; 9 nucleotides match TRBD1. There are 14 residues in the CDR3. Losses at the gene ends were 6 bases for V and 5 bases for J; bases not matched to a gene: 7. The CDR3 is CASSMGQGRETQYF. DNA for the CDR3: TGTGCCAGCAGCATGGGACAGGGAAGGGAGACCCAGTACTTC.

This clonotype has at least ten counts. V gene TRBV12-3 or TRBV12-4 combines with J gene TRBJ1-1; no reliable D call. CDR3 size: 14 residues. V dropped 2 bases and J dropped 1 base, with 8 bases sitting between them. The CDR3 region is CASSLRRQNTEAFF. The CDR3 DNA reads TGTGCCAGCAGTTTAAGGCGTCAGAACACTGAAGCTTTCTTT.

The chain is built from TRBV10-3 and TRBJ2-3, with a possible D match to TRBD2 (5 bases). The germline V and J ends were trimmed by 7 bases and 6 bases, with 14 bases remaining between them. There are 13 residues in the CDR3. Germline lookup yields CDR1 ENHRY and CDR2 SYGVKD. CDR3 amino acids: CAIKPGNWDTQYF. The CDR3, as DNA: TGTGCCATCAAGCCGGGAAATTGGGATACGCAGTATTTT.

CDR3 DNA sequence: TGTGCCAGCAGTTTAGCTCCCCGGGGCGGCGGGGCTTTCTTT. It is translated as CASSLAPRGGGAFF. The chain employs TRBV12-3 or TRBV12-4 and TRBJ1-1; weak D call: TRBD1 (5 bases). This CDR3 is built from 14 residues. Trimming stripped 0 bases from V and 11 bases from J, with 16 bases between.

This CDR3 is CASSFGLAGGLRTDTQYF. In DNA, the CDR3 is TGTGCCAGCAGCTTTGGGCTAGCGGGGGGGCTGCGCACAGATACGCAGTATTTT. The V call is TRBV7-6, the J call TRBJ2-3; 12 bases are a match to TRBD2. CDR1 is SGHVS and CDR2 is FNYEAQ in the germline V gene. After removal of 3 bases from V and 1 base from J, the junction contained 8 bases not matched to a gene. The CDR3 covers 18 residues.

This chain links TRBV6-2 or TRBV6-3 with TRBJ2-3; D may correspond to TRBD1 or TRBD2 (5 bases each). Trimming removed 4 bases at V and 10 bases at J, with 12 bases between. The germline V gene encodes CDR1 MNHEY and CDR2 SVGEGT. This CDR3 comprises 12 residues. The CDR3 loop reads CASSSPWDAQYF. As DNA, the CDR3 is TGTGCCAGCAGTTCTCCCTGGGACGCGCAGTATTTT.

In this sample, this clonotype turned up a few times. The chain uses TRBV3-1 and TRBJ2-1, with D unresolved. The V gene lost 3 bases and the J gene lost 6 bases, with 12 bases spanning the gap. Germline CDR1 LGHDT, CDR2 YNNKEL (reference sequence). The CDR3 has 14 residues. The CDR3: CASSQGLPLNEQFF. As DNA, the CDR3 is TGTGCCAGCAGCCAGGGGTTACCCCTCAATGAGCAGTTCTTC.

V and J are TRBV3-1 and TRBJ2-5; weak D call: TRBD2 (7 bases). V was cut by 7 bases and J by 7 bases, with 25 bases left in between. Germline V gives CDR1 LGHDT, CDR2 YNNKEL (reference sequence). This CDR3 spans 16 amino acids. The DNA for the CDR3 is TGTGCCAGCACCAAGGGCGGGGGCCTTCTCGAGCTGACCCAGTACTTC. It translates to CASTKGGGLLELTQYF.

This clonotype has a handful of counts. The chain employs TRBV30 and TRBJ2-5; D is unresolved. The J call may be incorrect, as the DNA end agrees better with TRBJ2-1. CDR1 is GTSNPN, CDR2 SVGIG, per germline (reference sequence). CDR3 size: 11 residues. The CDR3 region has the DNA TGTGCCTGGAGTGCAAGTAGGGAGCAGTTCTTC. Translation gives CAWSASREQFF.

The chain recombines TRBV12-3 or TRBV12-4 with TRBJ1-1; 7 bases are a match to TRBD1. This CDR3 contains 16 residues. The V segment lost 3 bases and the J segment 6 bases; nucleotides outside the gene matches: 13. Written as DNA, the CDR3 is TGTGCCAGCAGTTTGGGAGGGGGCTCGGTTGTAGCTGAAGCTTTCTTT. Amino acids: CASSLGGGSVVAEAFF.

In this sample, this clonotype turned up a few times. This sequence joins TRBV2 and TRBJ2-2, with D unclear. With 10 bases removed from V and 1 base from J, the gap between germline ends came to 13 bases. CDR1 SNHLY and CDR2 FYNNEI come from the germline V gene. The CDR3 has 14 residues. The CDR3 reads CATLEGRNTGELFF. The CDR3, as DNA: TGTGCCACTCTGGAAGGGCGGAACACCGGGGAGCTGTTTTTT.

CDR3 DNA sequence: TGCGCCAGCAGCTCGACTAGCGGGACCGGGGAGCTGTTTTTT. It translates to CASSSTSGTGELFF. The V and J genes are TRBV5-1 and TRBJ2-2; 10 bases fit TRBD2. In germline, CDR1 is SGHRS, CDR2 YFSETQ. V dropped 3 bases and J dropped 5; count of bases not matched to a gene: 1. The CDR3 consists of 14 residues.